Here is one T cell receptor (beta chain) with its context. This entry comes from a study of blood T cell repertoires in COVID-19. Background on the study: Whether acute or convalescent, the COVID-19 samples came from the United States, Italy and Spain. Nucleic acid was either cDNA or gDNA, and it came from T cells, B-cell-depleted T cells, or PBMCs.

Participant ages covered about 18 to 95 years across some 25 US areas. This CDR3 spans 12 amino acids. Deletions cut 5 bases from V and 4 bases from J, with 9 bases between. The germline V gene has CDR1 SGHAT and CDR2 FQNNGV. Study processing details: Amplification of reference gene primers provided the estimated nucleated cell counts. Generated by immunoSEQ multiplex PCR, the TCRdb table keeps only in-frame clones and is missing some. V and J calls and clone size are given by that table; D and trimming were obtained from the DNA. The sample lists some 190,000 clones; 80% were seen once. This chain joins TRBV11-2 and TRBJ2-7, with D possibly TRBD1 on 5 matching bases. This clonotype originated in a man aged 25 to 40 with acute COVID-19. Sequencing input: PBMCs or T cells enriched from blood (not recorded which). The CDR3 DNA reads as TGTGCCAGCAGCCCAAACAGGTACGAGCAGTACTTC. It codes for CASSPNRYEQYF.